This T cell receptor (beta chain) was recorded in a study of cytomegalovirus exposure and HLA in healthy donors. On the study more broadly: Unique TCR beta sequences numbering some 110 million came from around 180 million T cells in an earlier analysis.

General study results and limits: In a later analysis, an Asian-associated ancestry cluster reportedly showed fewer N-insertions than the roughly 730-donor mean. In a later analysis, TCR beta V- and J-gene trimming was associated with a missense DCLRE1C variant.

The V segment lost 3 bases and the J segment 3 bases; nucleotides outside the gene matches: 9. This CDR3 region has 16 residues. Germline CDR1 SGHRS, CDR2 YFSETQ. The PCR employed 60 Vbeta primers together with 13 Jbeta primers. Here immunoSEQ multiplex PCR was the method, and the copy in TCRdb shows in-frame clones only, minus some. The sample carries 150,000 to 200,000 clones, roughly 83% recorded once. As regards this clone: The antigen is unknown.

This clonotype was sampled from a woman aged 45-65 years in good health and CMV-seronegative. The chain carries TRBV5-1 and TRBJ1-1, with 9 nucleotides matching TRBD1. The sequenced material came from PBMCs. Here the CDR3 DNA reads TGCGCCAGCAGCTCCGGGACAGGGATAATTGACACTGAAGCTTTCTTT. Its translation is CASSSGTGIIDTEAFF.